Following are 9 T cell receptor beta chains from one sample sequenced in a study of T cells in Graves' hyperthyroidism and ophthalmopathy. Amplified regions were TCR beta CDR3 sequences from RNA transcripts. HTBI primers drove first-round RT-PCR of the TCR CDR3. TCRdb passed the multiplex PCR reads through MiXCR, listing each CDR3 protein once. The data hold 300,000 to 500,000 distinct CDR3 sequences, with about 14% observed a single time. The sequenced sample was blood. Receptors originate from a man aged 50-60 years with Graves' ophthalmopathy.

This clonotype was seen many times. The chain joins TRBV20-1 to TRBJ2-7; a possible D gene is TRBD1 (5 bases). The V end lost 7 bases, the J end lost 6 bases, and 25 bases lay between the germline ends. The CDR3 has 15 amino acids. The germline CDR1 and CDR2 sequences are DFQATT and SNEGSKA (reference sequence). This chain's CDR3 is CSDLRSDSPFAEQYF. DNA of the CDR3: TGCAGTGACCTACGGTCTGACAGTCCGTTTGCCGAGCAGTACTTC.

This clonotype was observed at least ten times. The V call is TRBV12-3 or TRBV12-4, the J call TRBJ1-1; D unclear. V was pared by 7 bases and J by 11 bases, with 14 bases between. The CDR3 loop spans 11 amino acids. DNA of the CDR3: TGTGCCAGCATCCTCGGGGTTCGGGCTTTCTTT. Its protein product is CASILGVRAFF.

There are many counts of this clonotype. V gene TRBV20-1 combines with J gene TRBJ2-5; 12 bases agree with TRBD2. The CDR3 length is 16 residues. With V trimmed by 6 bases and J by 1 base, 9 bases remained unmatched. Germline values: CDR1 DFQATT, CDR2 SNEGSKA (reference sequence). CDR3 residues: CSARLAGVRVQETQYF. DNA of the CDR3: TGCAGTGCCAGACTAGCGGGAGTTCGGGTCCAAGAGACCCAGTACTTC.

On this clonotype: Since a much larger clone is just one base distant, this may be a read error. J is TRBJ2-4 and V is TRBV2; 7 nucleotides line up with TRBD2. Germline V CDR1 and CDR2: SNHLY, FYNNEI. The CDR3 consists of 15 residues. The CDR3 region is CVSRGREGERDIQYF. The CDR3 DNA sequence: TGTGTCAGCAGAGGGAGGGAGGGCGAACGGGACATTCAGTACTTC.

V is TRBV19 and J is TRBJ1-2; 9 bases align to TRBD1. CDR3 length: 14 residues. The trim removed 9 bases at V and 6 bases at J, leaving 11 bases unmatched. Germline CDR1 reads LNHDA; CDR2 reads SQIVND (reference sequence). The CDR3 DNA reads as TGTGCCAGCAGAAAACAGGGGGCCTCGCATGGCTACACCTTC. Amino acid sequence: CASRKQGASHGYTF.

The chain links TRBV4-2 to TRBJ2-7, with 14 nucleotides matching TRBD2. V shed 0 bases and J 2 bases; nucleotides not matched to a gene: 3. This CDR3 is 17 amino acids long. Germline V gene sequence: CDR1 LGHNA, CDR2 YNFKEQ. CDR3 DNA: TGTGCCAGCAGCCAAGAGAGACTAGCGGGAGGGCCCTACGAGCAGTACTTC. Translation gives CASSQERLAGGPYEQYF.

This clonotype has ten or more counts. V and J are TRBV28 and TRBJ1-5; 7 bases are shared with TRBD1. Germline trimming cut 7 bases from V and 4 bases from J; bases unmatched to any gene: 4. CDR1 is MDHEN, CDR2 SYDVKM, per germline. This CDR3 contains 13 residues. CDR3 amino acids: CASNDRVNQPQHF. Written as DNA, the CDR3 is TGTGCCAGCAACGACAGGGTGAATCAGCCCCAGCATTTT.

The V call is TRBV5-1, the J call TRBJ1-4; D remains ambiguous. This CDR3 contains 15 residues. The V and J ends lost 1 base and 0 bases respectively, with 7 bases between them. CDR1 SGHRS and CDR2 YFSETQ come from the germline V gene. The CDR3 region is CASSLPEATNEKLFF. DNA of the CDR3: TGCGCCAGCAGCTTGCCGGAAGCAACTAATGAAAAACTGTTTTTT.

The V and J genes are TRBV12-5 and TRBJ1-1; TRBD1 is a possible D gene (5 bases). The CDR3 totals 12 residues. Germline values: CDR1 LGHNT, CDR2 FRNRAP. V was trimmed by 3 bases and J by 4 bases, leaving 6 bases between them. CDR3 DNA: TGTGCTAGTGGTTTTAGGGGCACTGAAGCTTTCTTT. Residues: CASGFRGTEAFF.